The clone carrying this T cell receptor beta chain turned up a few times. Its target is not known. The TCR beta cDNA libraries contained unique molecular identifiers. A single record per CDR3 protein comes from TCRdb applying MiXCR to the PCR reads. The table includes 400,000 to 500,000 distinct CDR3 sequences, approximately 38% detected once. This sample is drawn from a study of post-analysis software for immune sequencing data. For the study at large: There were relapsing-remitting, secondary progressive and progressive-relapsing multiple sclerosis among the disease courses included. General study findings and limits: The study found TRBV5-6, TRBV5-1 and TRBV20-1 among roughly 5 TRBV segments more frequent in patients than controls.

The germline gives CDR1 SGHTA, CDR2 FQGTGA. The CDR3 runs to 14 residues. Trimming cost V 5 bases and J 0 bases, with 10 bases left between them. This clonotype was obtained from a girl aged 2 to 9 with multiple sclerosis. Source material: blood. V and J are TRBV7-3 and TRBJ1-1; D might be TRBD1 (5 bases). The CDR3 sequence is CASSRDGLNTEAFF. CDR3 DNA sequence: TGTGCCAGCAGCAGGGACGGATTGAACACTGAAGCTTTCTTT. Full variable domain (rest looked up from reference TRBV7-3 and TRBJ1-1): GAGVSQTPSNKVTEKGKYVELRCDPISGHTALYWYRQSLGQGPEFLIYFQGTGAADDSGLPNDRFFAVRPEGSVSTLKIQRTERGDSAVYLCASSRDGLNTEAFFGQGTRLTVV.